This T cell receptor beta chain emerged from a study of identifying expanded T cells in peripheral blood. General study results and limits: Variance in clone template counts between roughly 2-week samples significantly increased with total template count across all healthy donors. Over two and four weeks, about 15 and 19 clones changed, versus approximately 1.2 between replicates.

Turning to this clone: Its antigen is not known.

Sequenced by immunoSEQ multiplex PCR; TCRdb stores in-frame clones only, minus some. The profile shows some 100,000 clones, roughly 89% of them singletons. Healthy donors had no documented immune events, such as infections, while sampled. Germline CDR1 is MNHEY and CDR2 is SVGAGI. V shed 2 bases, J shed 7 bases, and the junction held 8 bases outside the gene matches. This CDR3 is 14 amino acids long. The sequenced material came from blood. This TCR came from a person aged 18 to 70 in good health. The chain carries TRBV6-5 and TRBJ2-7; 7 bases agree with TRBD1. CDR3 region: CASSYLYRGEEQYF. CDR3 DNA: TGTGCCAGCAGTTACCTATACAGGGGAGAAGAGCAGTACTTC.